This T cell receptor beta chain originates from a study of technical replicates of blood from several donors. This table comes from immunoSEQ multiplex PCR, and its TCRdb copy is limited to in-frame clones, with some not included. Seen here are 95,000 or so clones, 95% observed once, and the top ten hold roughly 0.3%. The CDR3 runs to 12 residues. V was clipped by 1 base and J by 7 bases, with 5 bases between them. From germline, CDR1 is SGHAT and CDR2 FQDESV (reference sequence). The source material was T cells isolated from PBMCs. The chain joins TRBV11-1 to TRBJ2-1; D unresolved. This sequence was found in a human donor in good health. The CDR3 sequence: CASSLVPNEQFF. The CDR3 DNA sequence: TGTGCCAGCAGCTTAGTTCCGAATGAGCAGTTCTTC.